This T cell receptor beta chain was retrieved from a study of T cells in Graves' hyperthyroidism and ophthalmopathy. Trimming cost V 3 bases and J 2 bases; bases outside gene matches: 4. CDR1 MNHEY and CDR2 SMNVEV come from the germline V gene (reference sequence). The CDR3 has 14 residues. Study observations and caveats: A model of 13 V-J features distinguished ophthalmopathy from stable hyperthyroidism.

This clonotype was picked up many times. The antigen remains undetermined. Template material for amplifying TCR beta CDR3 regions consisted of RNA transcripts. Carried out on the TCR CDR3, a first-round RT-PCR used the HTBI primer set. Via MiXCR, TCRdb re-called the multiplex PCR reads, giving one row per CDR3 protein. Of approximately 520,000 distinct CDR3 sequences in the sample, around a quarter are singletons; the top ten hold approximately 10%. Sequences were obtained from blood. The rearrangement uses TRBV27 and TRBJ2-7; 7 bases align to TRBD2. This TCR was sampled from a woman aged 25 to 45 with Graves' ophthalmopathy. The CDR3 DNA is TGTGCCAGCAGTTTTGGGGGGGGTCCCTACGAGCAGTACTTC. Translating gives CASSFGGGPYEQYF.